What follows are 31 T cell receptor beta chains derived from one specimen sequenced in a study of control samples from healthy donors and cancer patients. The method was immunoSEQ multiplex PCR; TCRdb's version includes in-frame clones alone and lacks a portion of them. The sample consists of tens of thousands of clones, around 87% of them appearing once. Specimen: PBMCs. Receptors originate from a woman between 45 and 60 years old with head and neck cancer.

For the CDR3, the DNA is TGTGCCAGCAGCGGGACAGGGAGGGAAAAACTGTTTTTT. This sequence encodes CASSGTGREKLFF. V gene TRBV12-3 or TRBV12-4 combines with J gene TRBJ1-4; 9 bases line up with TRBD1. The V and J ends lost 6 bases and 8 bases, in that order; junction bases with no gene match: 4. This CDR3 is 13 amino acids long.

The chain is built from TRBV30 and TRBJ1-4; a weak D match, TRBD1 (5 bases). The CDR3 has 15 residues. Trimming took 0 bases from V and 4 from J, leaving 12 bases between them. From germline, CDR1 is GTSNPN and CDR2 SVGIG (reference sequence). CDR3 in amino acids: CAWSVRSQVNEKLFF. The CDR3 DNA follows: TGTGCCTGGAGTGTAAGGTCACAGGTTAATGAAAAACTGTTTTTT. The variable domain in full, with the rest retrieved from reference TRBV30 and TRBJ1-4, is SQTIHQWPATLVQPVGSPLSLECTVEGTSNPNLYWYRQAAGRGLQLLFYSVGIGQISSEVPQNLSASRPQDRQFILSSKKLLLSDSGFYLCAWSVRSQVNEKLFFGSGTQLSVL.

The V call is TRBV7-2, the J call TRBJ2-3; 9 bases match TRBD2. This CDR3 contains 16 residues. Germline CDR1 SGHTA, CDR2 FQGNSA. Germline trimming cut 7 bases from V and 4 bases from J; bases unmatched to any gene: 12. The CDR3 DNA reads as TGTGCCAGCACCCCGTTAGCGGGGGACCCGGCAGATACGCAGTATTTT. Translated: CASTPLAGDPADTQYF.

The J gene is TRBJ1-2, the V gene TRBV28; D is unresolved. This CDR3 contains 16 residues. V lost 6 bases, J lost 4 bases, and 21 bases lay in between. Germline values: CDR1 MDHEN, CDR2 SYDVKM. CDR3 protein: CASSPGGGSWGYGYTF. DNA of the CDR3: TGTGCCAGCAGCCCGGGAGGAGGTTCTTGGGGCTATGGCTACACCTTC.

The chain has TRBV3-1 (or the pseudogene TRBV3-2) and TRBJ1-6; D possibly corresponds to TRBD1 (6 bases). V was cut by 4 bases and J by 11 bases, with 18 bases left in between. CDR3 length equals 15 residues. Germline V gives CDR1 LGHDT, CDR2 YNNKEL (reference sequence). CDR3 sequence: CASSPGAGSVAPLHF. In DNA form, the CDR3 reads TGTGCCAGCAGCCCGGGGGCCGGGTCGGTAGCACCCCTCCACTTT.

This chain connects TRBV9 to TRBJ2-7, with 7 nucleotides matching TRBD1. V trimming: 3 bases; J trimming: 5 bases; junction bases outside the gene matches: 5. The CDR3 is 13 amino acids. Germline CDR1 reads SGDLS; CDR2 reads YYNGEE. CDR3 amino acids: CASSANRGDEQYF. The CDR3 DNA is TGTGCCAGCAGCGCCAACAGGGGCGACGAGCAGTACTTC. The full variable domain, completed using reference TRBV9 and TRBJ2-7, is DSGVTQTPKHLITATGQRVTLRCSPRSGDLSVYWYQQSLDQGLQFLIQYYNGEERAKGNILERFSAQQFPDLHSELNLSSLELGDSALYFCASSANRGDEQYFGPGTRLTVT.

The V gene is TRBV12-3 or TRBV12-4, the J gene TRBJ1-1, with D unresolved. V lost 2 bases to trimming and J lost 4 bases, with 8 bases between them. The length of the CDR3 is 13 residues. This chain's CDR3 is CASSLLEGTEAFF. In DNA form, the CDR3 reads TGTGCCAGCAGTTTATTAGAAGGCACTGAAGCTTTCTTT.

The CDR3 protein is CASNSGGAEYYEQYF. CDR3 in DNA: TGTGCCAGCAATAGCGGGGGGGCCGAATACTACGAGCAGTACTTC. The chain combines TRBV28 with TRBJ2-7; 11 bases match TRBD2. J was trimmed by 3 bases and V by 7 bases; bases with no gene match: 8. Germline CDR1 MDHEN, CDR2 SYDVKM. There are 15 residues in the CDR3.

The chain combines TRBV7-2 with TRBJ1-1; TRBD1 is a possible D gene (5 bases). Germline CDR1 is SGHTA and CDR2 is FQGNSA. V was trimmed by 11 bases and J by 0 bases, leaving 10 bases between them. The CDR3 runs 12 residues. CDR3 in DNA: TGTGCCGGGGGGGAACTGAACACTGAAGCTTTCTTT. Translation gives CAGGELNTEAFF.

V usage is TRBV3-1 (or the pseudogene TRBV3-2) and J usage is TRBJ2-7; 7 bases agree with TRBD1. Germline CDR1 is LGHDT and CDR2 is YNNKEL (reference sequence). The CDR3 runs to 15 residues. After removal of 3 bases from V and 5 bases from J, the junction contained 10 bases not matched to a gene. The CDR3 bases are TGTGCCAGCAGCCAGTTTACGACAGGGAACCACGAGCAGTACTTC. It yields the protein CASSQFTTGNHEQYF.

This sequence joins TRBV5-1 and TRBJ2-2; D is perhaps TRBD2 (7 bases). V lost 8 bases to trimming and J lost 5 bases, with 22 bases between them. The V gene's germline CDR1 is SGHRS and CDR2 YFSETQ. The CDR3 runs 16 residues. CDR3 residues: CASTSASGRGTGELFF. CDR3 in DNA: TGCGCCAGTACCTCGGCTTCGGGGAGGGGGACCGGGGAGCTGTTTTTT.

DNA of the CDR3: TGTGCCAGTATTCTTACAGACGGAGTAAACTATGGCTACACCTTC. Its translation is CASILTDGVNYGYTF. The J gene is TRBJ1-2, the V gene TRBV19; no reliable D call. Germline V gene sequence: CDR1 LNHDA, CDR2 SQIVND (reference sequence). V lost 7 bases and J lost 2, with 17 bases in between. The CDR3 runs 15 residues.

The J gene is TRBJ1-5, the V gene TRBV19; D call uncertain. Germline CDR1 LNHDA, CDR2 SQIVND (reference sequence). V lost 0 bases and J lost 1, with 7 bases in between. The CDR3 has 15 residues. In nucleotides, the CDR3 is TGTGCCAGTAGTATAGAGGGGAAAAGCAATCAGCCCCAGCATTTT. Residues: CASSIEGKSNQPQHF. Drawing the rest from reference TRBV19 and TRBJ1-5, the complete variable domain is DGGITQSPKYLFRKEGQNVTLSCEQNLNHDAMYWYRQDPGQGLRLIYYSQIVNDFQKGDIAEGYSVSREKKESFPLTVTSAQKNPTAFYLCASSIEGKSNQPQHFGDGTRLSIL.

This clone was picked up one time. CDR3 nucleotides: TGTGCCAGCAGCTCCATTAAGGCTAACAGGGAAGAGACCCAGTACTTC. Translation: CASSSIKANREETQYF. The rearrangement uses TRBV28 and TRBJ2-5; weak D call: TRBD1 (6 bases). V lost 6 bases and J 3 bases, leaving 20 bases between the germline ends. This CDR3 is built from 16 residues. Per germline, CDR1 MDHEN and CDR2 SYDVKM. Combining the CDR3 with reference TRBV28 and TRBJ2-5 gives the whole variable domain DVKVTQSSRYLVKRTGEKVFLECVQDMDHENMFWYRQDPGLGLRLIYFSYDVKMKEKGDIPEGYSVSREKKERFSLILESASTNQTSMYLCASSSIKANREETQYFGPGTRLLVL.

J is TRBJ2-6 and V is TRBV7-2; 12 positions match TRBD2. The junction had 3 bases not matched to a gene; V was cut back by 0 bases and J by 0 bases. This CDR3 spans 19 amino acids. CDR1 and CDR2 (germline): SGHTA, FQGNSA. The CDR3 region is CASSLAKLAGGSGANVLTF. The DNA for the CDR3 is TGTGCCAGCAGCTTAGCGAAACTAGCGGGGGGCTCTGGGGCCAACGTCCTGACTTTC.

This clone has more than one count but fewer than ten. This rearrangement joins TRBV6-5 to TRBJ2-2, with D perhaps matching TRBD1 (6 bases). Trimming left V 2 bases short and J 5 bases short, with 15 bases between. CDR1 and CDR2 (germline): MNHEY, SVGAGI. The CDR3 totals 16 residues. The CDR3, as DNA: TGTGCCAGCAGTTACGATACAGGGTTGGGGACCGGGGAGCTGTTTTTT. Its translation is CASSYDTGLGTGELFF.

The DNA of the CDR3 is TGTGCCAGCAGTGACAGCCTCACGTTGAACACTGAAGCTTTCTTT. This encodes CASSDSLTLNTEAFF. The chain recombines TRBV2 with TRBJ1-1; D is unresolved. This CDR3 is 15 amino acids long. From germline, CDR1 is SNHLY and CDR2 FYNNEI. Trimming took 3 bases from V and 0 from J, leaving 11 bases between them.

The chain joins TRBV19 to TRBJ2-7; D might be TRBD2 (5 bases). Germline CDR1 and CDR2: LNHDA and SQIVND (reference sequence). The CDR3 is 13 amino acids. V was shortened by 5 bases and J by 1 base, with 9 bases between the two germline ends. The CDR3 protein is CASSGLVSYEQYF. The CDR3 DNA reads TGTGCCAGTAGTGGACTTGTATCCTACGAGCAGTACTTC.

The gene calls are TRBV28 and TRBJ2-7, with 7 bases lining up with TRBD1. There are 11 residues in the CDR3. Germline V lookup: CDR1 MDHEN, CDR2 SYDVKM. CDR3 sequence (DNA): TGTGCAAGCCGGGACAGCTACGAGCAGTACTTC. Protein: CASRDSYEQYF.

The chain recombines TRBV25-1 with TRBJ2-6; D remains ambiguous. Between the trimmed V and J ends, which lost 6 bases and 2 bases, there was a span of 2 bases. This CDR3 is built from 12 residues. Per germline, CDR1 MGHDK and CDR2 SYGVNS. The CDR3 DNA sequence: TGTGCCAGCAGGACTGGGGCCAACGTCCTGACTTTC. Translated, it gives CASRTGANVLTF.

The rearrangement links TRBV2 to TRBJ2-7, with 10 bases fitting TRBD1. Germline-derived CDR1 and CDR2 are SNHLY and FYNNEI. The CDR3 has 11 amino acids. Germline trimming cut 8 bases from V and 7 bases from J; bases unmatched to any gene: 2. The CDR3 spells CASDRGQEQYF. DNA of the CDR3: TGTGCCAGCGACAGGGGGCAAGAGCAGTACTTC.

The chain carries TRBV7-2 and TRBJ2-3; unclear D gene. The CDR3 has 11 residues. The V gene lost 2 bases and the J gene lost 6 bases, with 3 bases spanning the gap. Germline lookup yields CDR1 SGHTA and CDR2 FQGNSA. This CDR3 reads CASSLMDTQYF. The CDR3 nucleotides read TGTGCCAGCAGCTTAATGGATACGCAGTATTTT.

The J gene is TRBJ2-1, the V gene TRBV2, with 7 bases fitting TRBD1. This CDR3 is 14 amino acids long. J was trimmed by 4 bases and V by 7 bases; bases with no gene match: 7. Germline CDR1 and CDR2: SNHLY and FYNNEI. The CDR3 sequence is CASTLGQEYNEQFF. The CDR3 DNA is TGTGCCAGCACTTTAGGACAGGAGTACAATGAGCAGTTCTTC.

The genes are TRBV7-3 and TRBJ2-2; TRBD1 matches at 7 bases. After removal of 2 bases from V and 6 bases from J, the junction contained 0 bases not matched to a gene. Germline-derived CDR1 and CDR2 are SGHTA and FQGTGA. The CDR3 is 13 amino acids. Here the CDR3 DNA reads TGTGCCAGCAGCTTACAGGGGGCCGGGGAGCTGTTTTTT. The encoded protein is CASSLQGAGELFF.

This clone came up once. The chain uses TRBV28 and TRBJ1-4; 10 nucleotides agree with TRBD1. This CDR3 has 18 amino acids. Germline V lookup: CDR1 MDHEN, CDR2 SYDVKM. J gave up 4 bases and V 6 bases, and 14 bases lay outside the gene matches. This chain's CDR3 is CASSPIADRGSYNEKLFF. The CDR3, as DNA: TGTGCCAGCAGCCCCATTGCGGACAGGGGGAGTTATAATGAAAAACTGTTTTTT.

This chain links TRBV6-5 with TRBJ1-5, with TRBD1 matching 8 bases. The trim removed 6 bases at V and 2 bases at J, leaving 6 bases unmatched. CDR3 size: 15 residues. Germline V gene sequence: CDR1 MNHEY, CDR2 SVGAGI. The CDR3 loop reads CASSPTGVGNQPQHF. The CDR3, as DNA: TGTGCCAGCAGCCCGACAGGGGTGGGCAATCAGCCCCAGCATTTT.

The chain combines TRBV15 with TRBJ2-3, with TRBD1 matching 9 bases. Trimming took 8 bases from V and 5 from J; bases not matched to a gene: 23. Germline V gives CDR1 LNHNV, CDR2 YYDKDF (reference sequence). The length of the CDR3 is 19 residues. The CDR3 coding sequence is TGTGCCACCCTCTCCCCCCACACACAGGGGGCAGATCTAGGAGATACGCAGTATTTT. It codes for CATLSPHTQGADLGDTQYF.

The genes are TRBV5-1 and TRBJ2-2, with TRBD1 as a possible D gene (6 bases). Germline-derived CDR1 and CDR2 are SGHRS and YFSETQ. Deletions cut 4 bases from V and 5 bases from J, with 12 bases between. The CDR3 has 14 residues. The CDR3 region is CASSNGGGTGELFF. CDR3 in DNA: TGCGCCAGCAGCAATGGGGGCGGTACCGGGGAGCTGTTTTTT.

The chain links TRBV28 to TRBJ1-3; 11 positions match TRBD1. The V gene's germline CDR1 is MDHEN and CDR2 SYDVKM. Trimming at V came to 8 bases and at J to 2 bases, leaving 2 bases not matched to a gene. CDR3 length: 14 amino acids. CDR3 DNA sequence: TGTGCCAGCCTGGACAGGGGGCCTGGAAACACCATATATTTT. Translation gives CASLDRGPGNTIYF.

The chain uses TRBV6-2 or TRBV6-3 and TRBJ1-6, with D unresolved. The germline V gene encodes CDR1 MNHEY and CDR2 SVGEGT. The CDR3 spans 12 residues. V was trimmed by 4 bases and J by 4 bases, leaving 2 bases between them. CDR3 in amino acids: CASSSYNSPLHF. The CDR3, as DNA: TGTGCCAGCAGTTCTTATAATTCACCCCTCCACTTT.

Concerning this clone itself: Additional DNA sequences in this sample encode the identical CDR3. The J gene is TRBJ2-2, the V gene TRBV21-1; the D call of TRBD2 is as the table states it, not checked on the DNA. TRBV21-1 is an annotated pseudogene. CDR3 length equals 15 residues. CDR3 in amino acids: CASSKRAGGTGELFF. CDR3 DNA: TGTGCCAGCAGCAAACGGGCCGGGGGGACCGGGGAGCTGTTTTTT.